This T cell receptor beta chain comes out of a study of early T cells in non-severe SARS-CoV-2 infection listed by TCRdb under 2021. With respect to the entire study: Bulk RNA from unsorted whole blood was used for TCR sequencing, so alpha and beta chains could not be paired. Overall results and qualifications from the work: VDJdb matching was skewed toward anti-spike CD8 responses and likely underestimated virus-specific expansions, missing private and CD4 specificities.

Receptor libraries were prepared by 5' RACE. TCRdb shows the sequencer as NextSeq 500. In the TCR library protocol, unique molecular identifiers were attached to individual cDNA molecules to correct for PCR bias and sequencing error. Sequencing covered both TCR alpha and beta chains, and within each sample the abundances of alpha and beta sequences were tightly co-correlated. As for the original processing: Decombinator V4 was used to perform V gene, J gene and CDR3 annotation of TCR sequences. Expanded TCRs were defined as changing significantly between any two time points under a Poisson model with p below 0.0001. TCR abundances were normalised to the total number of TCRs sequenced in each sample and reported as counts per million. TRAV1-2 paired with TRAJ12, TRAJ20 or TRAJ33 defined MAIT TCRs, while TRAV10 paired with TRAJ18 defined iNKT TCRs. VDJdb, accessed on 1 November 2021, was searched for TCRs annotated for CMV, EBV and SARS-CoV-2, and TCRs annotated for more than one antigen were excluded. Using fastp trimming at Q25 and MiXCR clonotype assembly, TCRdb reanalyzed the public sequencing data and kept in-frame beta chains. Here each entry gathers all rows of one CDR3 protein and keeps the most common genes and DNA. TCRdb's processing, not the authors', yielded these V and J calls. Across this sample there are tens of thousands of distinct CDR3 sequences, with 5.7% seen only once. The ten most abundant clones make up under 7% of the sample.

Concerning this clonotype itself: It lacks a known antigen. Base qualities are not recorded, but no much larger clone differs from it by a single base.

This was a case-control study nested in a cohort of healthcare workers in London, UK, who had nasopharyngeal swab PCR tests and blood samples taken every week. Healthcare workers were recruited during the week of the UK lockdown, between 23 and 31 March 2020, and followed weekly for up to roughly 16 weeks. The V and J ends are trimmed by 5 bases and 2 bases, leaving 14 bases between them. Based on the germline V gene, the CDR1 and CDR2 sequences are SGHVS and FNYEAQ. The CDR3, from cysteine to phenylalanine, totals 15 residues. The DNA shown is the 45-base CDR3, in frame from base 1. Sequenced sample: whole blood. This sequence was found in an adult who was a healthcare worker with PCR-confirmed SARS-CoV-2 infection or an uninfected control (not recorded which). The rearrangement combines TRBV7-6 with TRBJ2-3, with the D segment identity uncertain. The CDR3 sequence is CASSVGPSHTDTQYF. The base sequence is TGTGCCAGCAGCGTGGGCCCCTCCCACACAGATACGCAGTATTTT.